A selection of T cell receptor beta chains follows, all from one sample in a study of T cell responses to AZD1222 COVID-19 vaccine. Profiling relied on immunoSEQ multiplex PCR, and the TCRdb table lists in-frame clones only, not all of them. The sample has around 67,000 clones, less than 90% seen once. Source: peripheral blood, taken on day 0 of AZD1222 vaccination. The origin of the receptors is an adult in good health. Both conserved end residues are part of each CDR3. A D gene is named only where the DNA matches it firmly. Expanded clones get a size class; other rows say once, few or many, or leave the size out.

clone size	V gene	D gene	J gene	CDR3 DNA	CDR3 protein
NA	TRBV5-6	NA	TRBJ2-5	TGTGCCAGCAGCTTTGTCCTAGCGAAAGAGACCCAGTACTTC	CASSFVLAKETQYF
NA	TRBV28	TRBD1	TRBJ1-2	TGTGCCAGCAGGAGAATGACAGGGGGAGCCTATGGCTACACCTTC	CASRRMTGGAYGYTF
NA	TRBV18	TRBD1	TRBJ1-1	TGTGCCAGCTCATCCAGGGGGTACACTGAAGCTTTCTTT	CASSSRGYTEAFF
NA	TRBV3-1/TRBV3-2	TRBD1	TRBJ1-2	TGTGCCAGCAGCCTCGGGACAGGGGGGGAAAATGGCTACACCTTC	CASSLGTGGENGYTF
NA	TRBV3-1/TRBV3-2	NA	TRBJ2-3	TGTGCCAGCAGCACCGTCCGGAGTACGCAGTATTTT	CASSTVRSTQYF
NA	TRBV28	NA	TRBJ2-3	TGTGCCAGCAGTTGGCCAGGAGGGGCGGATACGCAGTATTTT	CASSWPGGADTQYF
NA	TRBV7-9	NA	TRBJ2-7	TGTGCCAGCAGCTTCAACAGAAGATACGAGCAGTACTTC	CASSFNRRYEQYF
once	TRBV6-2/TRBV6-3	TRBD2	TRBJ2-1	TGTGCCAGCAGTTACTTGGGACTAGCCGATGAGCAGTTCTTC	CASSYLGLADEQFF
NA	TRBV28	TRBD1	TRBJ2-7	TGTGCCAGCAGTAGCCAGGGGGAGAAGGGGACCTACGAGCAGTACTTC	CASSSQGEKGTYEQYF
NA	TRBV20-1	TRBD1	TRBJ1-2	TGCAGTGCGCAGGGGGCTGTTGGCTACACCTTC	CSAQGAVGYTF
NA	TRBV19	TRBD1	TRBJ1-1	TGTGCCAGTAGCCCACCGGGGGACAGGGACTTATCAGCTGAAGCTTTCTTT	CASSPPGDRDLSAEAFF
once	TRBV6-5	NA	TRBJ2-7	TGTGCCAGCAGCAGGGGAGACGGCTACGAGCAGTACTTC	CASSRGDGYEQYF
NA	TRBV14	NA	TRBJ1-4	TGTGCCAGCAGCCAAGATCGTGACAGGACCCGGGGAAAACTGTTTTTT	CASSQDRDRTRGKLFF
NA	TRBV10-3	NA	TRBJ2-3	TGTGCCAACCTCGCAGGGTTCGGAGATACGCAGTATTTT	CANLAGFGDTQYF
NA	TRBV9	TRBD1	TRBJ1-4	TGTGCCAGCAGCGTAGCTACAGGGGAACTGTTTTTT	CASSVATGELFF
NA	TRBV11-2	NA	TRBJ1-4	TGTGCCAGCAGCGCAACAGGACTTAATGAAAAACTGTTTTTT	CASSATGLNEKLFF
NA	TRBV11-2	NA	TRBJ1-6	TGTGCCAGCAGCTTAGCTAACCCGGGCTCCTATAATTCACCCCTCCACTTT	CASSLANPGSYNSPLHF
once	TRBV28	NA	TRBJ1-5	TGTGCCAGCAGGCCGAGGACTAGCAATCAGCCCCAGCATTTT	CASRPRTSNQPQHF
once	TRBV19	TRBD2	TRBJ2-3	TGTGCCAGCCAACCTAGCGGGGGCACAGATACGCAGTATTTT	CASQPSGGTDTQYF
NA	TRBV19	NA	TRBJ2-7	TGTGCCAGTAGTACGTCGGGGGACTTGGAGCAGTACTTC	CASSTSGDLEQYF
once	TRBV7-9	NA	TRBJ2-7	TGTGCCAGCAGCTCCTCAGGGATGGCCTACGAGCAGTACTTC	CASSSSGMAYEQYF
NA	TRBV27	NA	TRBJ1-1	TGTGCCAGCAGGTCCAGGATGAACACTGAAGCTTTCTTT	CASRSRMNTEAFF
NA	TRBV20-1	NA	TRBJ2-3	TGCAGTGCTAGTGGGGGGGGGCATGATACGCAGTATTTT	CSASGGGHDTQYF